The 11 T cell receptor beta chains below come from one sample, sequenced in a study of blood T cell repertoires in COVID-19. TCRdb's table, derived via immunoSEQ multiplex PCR, lists solely in-frame clones and lacks some. The data show approximately 60,000 clones, with more than 75% seen just once and 3.2% held by the top ten. Sequenced sample: peripheral blood. These receptors were taken from a man aged 50-59 years with active COVID-19.

The rearrangement links TRBV5-1 to TRBJ2-5; TRBD1 aligns across 8 bases. Germline trimming cut 4 bases from V and 4 bases from J; bases unmatched to any gene: 6. The CDR3 is made up of 14 amino acids. The germline gives CDR1 SGHRS, CDR2 YFSETQ. CDR3: CASSPGDRGETQYF. Here the CDR3 DNA reads TGCGCCAGCAGCCCCGGTGACAGGGGAGAGACCCAGTACTTC.

The rearrangement links TRBV4-1 to TRBJ2-7, with D possibly matching TRBD1 (5 bases). Germline-derived CDR1 and CDR2 are MGHRA and YSYEKL. V gave up 1 base and J gave up 0 bases, with 13 bases separating them. The length of the CDR3 is 16 residues. The DNA for the CDR3 is TGCGCCAGCAGCCAAGCAGGCCTCGACAGCTCCTACGAGCAGTACTTC. It codes for CASSQAGLDSSYEQYF.

V and J are TRBV11-2 and TRBJ1-2; 10 bases agree with TRBD1. V lost 1 base to trimming and J lost 3 bases; unmatched junction nucleotides: 8. Germline V CDR1 and CDR2: SGHAT, FQNNGV. The CDR3 contains 17 residues. The CDR3 sequence is CASSLGWTGGNDYGYTF. The DNA for the CDR3 is TGTGCCAGCAGCTTAGGGTGGACAGGGGGGAATGACTATGGCTACACCTTC.

The chain couples TRBV7-2 to TRBJ1-6; D possibly corresponds to TRBD1 (6 bases). Trimming pared 3 bases from V and 7 bases from J, leaving 10 bases between. Per germline, CDR1 SGHTA and CDR2 FQGNSA. The CDR3 is 14 amino acids. This chain's CDR3 is CASSFSRGNSPLHF. The CDR3 coding sequence is TGTGCCAGCAGCTTCTCCAGGGGAAATTCACCCCTCCACTTT.

The chain couples TRBV7-3 to TRBJ1-1; D is ambiguous. In germline, CDR1 is SGHTA, CDR2 FQGTGA. The CDR3 contains 14 residues. The V end lost 3 bases, the J end lost 5 bases, and 13 bases lay between the germline ends. The CDR3 reads CASSLDGEGTEAFF. DNA for the CDR3: TGTGCCAGCAGCTTGGACGGGGAGGGAACTGAAGCTTTCTTT.

The chain is built from TRBV7-8 and TRBJ1-4; D possibly corresponds to TRBD1 (5 bases). This CDR3 is 13 amino acids long. The germline V gene has CDR1 SGHVS and CDR2 FQNEAQ. Trimming took off 0 bases at V and 7 bases at J, with 6 bases between the two ends. CDR3 loop: CASSLATAEKLFF. DNA of the CDR3: TGTGCCAGCAGCTTAGCGACAGCTGAAAAACTGTTTTTT.

The genes are TRBV6-1 and TRBJ1-6, with 7 bases aligning to TRBD1. The J segment lost 11 bases and the V segment lost 2 bases, leaving 9 bases of the junction unmatched. This CDR3 region has 15 residues. Per germline, CDR1 MNHNS and CDR2 SASEGT. In DNA, the CDR3 is TGTGCCAGCAGTGAAAATCTCCCACAGGGGACACCCCTCCACTTT. This codes for CASSENLPQGTPLHF.

This clone occurred many times. CDR3 sequence reads: CASSLLSGIRSYTF. DNA of the CDR3: TGTGCCAGCAGCTTGCTTTCAGGGATACGTAGCTACACCTTC. This chain connects TRBV5-8 to TRBJ1-2; perhaps TRBD1 as D (5 bases). V was shortened by 1 base and J by 9 bases, with 16 bases between the two germline ends. Germline CDR1 reads SGHTS; CDR2 reads YDEGEE. This CDR3 is 14 amino acids long.

The rearrangement links TRBV7-9 to TRBJ2-7; D not resolved. This CDR3 spans 13 amino acids. The germline CDR1 and CDR2 sequences are SEHNR and FQNEAQ (reference sequence). V was clipped by 5 bases and J by 3 bases, with 11 bases between them. CDR3 amino acids: CASSRVGGYEQYF. The CDR3 bases are TGTGCCAGCAGCCGGGTGGGTGGCTACGAGCAGTACTTC.

The CDR3 spells CASSRTGSGNTIYF. CDR3 bases: TGCGCCAGCAGCCGGACAGGCTCTGGAAACACCATATATTTT. This chain links TRBV10-1 with TRBJ1-3; 7 positions match TRBD1. V shed 6 bases, J shed 0 bases, and the junction held 2 bases outside the gene matches. The CDR3 totals 14 residues. From germline, CDR1 is WNHNN and CDR2 SYGVQD (reference sequence).

This clone was counted only a few times. The chain combines TRBV19 with TRBJ1-5; TRBD1 matches 9 bases. Trimming took 5 bases from V and 9 from J; bases not matched to a gene: 11. Looked up from germline, CDR1 is LNHDA and CDR2 is SQIVND (reference sequence). This CDR3 comprises 15 residues. The CDR3 sequence: CASSPGTGRYRPQHF. Written as DNA, the CDR3 is TGTGCCAGTAGTCCGGGGACAGGGCGGTATCGGCCCCAGCATTTT.